The present TCR beta chain was sequenced within a study of OX40 agonist ivuxolimab in advanced cancers. Assay used: immunoSEQ multiplex PCR; TCRdb lists only in-frame clones, some missing. The sample contains roughly 61,000 clones, roughly nine tenths of which appear only once. The CDR3 is 15 residues long. V lost 5 bases, J lost 1 base, and 6 bases stayed unmatched. The germline CDR1 and CDR2 sequences are MNHEY and SMNVEV (reference sequence). The TCR originated in an adult with an advanced solid tumor such as melanoma, head and neck, liver or kidney cancer. The chain carries TRBV27 and TRBJ2-7; 9 positions agree with TRBD1. The input for sequencing was CD4+ or CD8+ T cells sorted from blood, taken in a trial of the OX40 agonist ivuxolimab. The CDR3 loop is CASSEGTGTSYEQYF. The CDR3 region has the DNA TGTGCCAGCAGTGAAGGGACAGGGACATCCTACGAGCAGTACTTC.